This is a list of T cell receptor beta chains from one sample in a study of Graves' ophthalmopathy and Graves' hyperthyroidism. TCRdb used MiXCR to reprocess the multiplex PCR reads, holding one entry per CDR3 protein. The sample consists of around 670,000 distinct CDR3 sequences, 35% to 50% of them appearing once. Sequencing input: peripheral blood. The receptors here all came from an adult man with Graves' ophthalmopathy. Both conserved end residues are part of each CDR3.

V	length	J	CDR3
TRBV29-1	15	TRBJ1-2	CSVGGQGLDNYGYTF
TRBV11-1	14	TRBJ1-6	CASSSHSAVSPLHF
TRBV5-6	13	TRBJ2-5	CASSWKGRETQYF
TRBV7-7	14	TRBJ1-2	CASSFRQGDYGYTF
TRBV12-3/TRBV12-4	13	TRBJ2-7	CASSLGEGLEQYF
TRBV20-1	12	TRBJ2-6	CSARYGTNVLTF
TRBV7-2	17	TRBJ1-1	CASSLASHPRRNTEAFF
TRBV29-1	12	TRBJ1-2	CSVEGQMDGYTF
TRBV9	15	TRBJ2-2	CASSVGHLNTGELFF
TRBV2	14	TRBJ1-5	CARDIRDSNQPQHF
TRBV29-1	12	TRBJ1-2	CSVGGQGYGYTF
TRBV12-3/TRBV12-4	11	TRBJ2-7	CASSYLYEQYF
TRBV7-8	14	TRBJ1-1	CASSLDVVGTEAFF
TRBV7-2	15	TRBJ1-4	CASSPSRDSNEKLLF
TRBV10-3	13	TRBJ2-7	CAVLGGRGYEQYF
TRBV7-9	13	TRBJ2-5	CASSPGLQETQYF
TRBV11-2	17	TRBJ2-2	CASSLKASGYNTGELFF
TRBV7-9	20	TRBJ2-6	CASSLEEQGAYYSGANVLTF
TRBV24-1	16	TRBJ2-5	CATSDLGQGQWETQYF
TRBV7-9	14	TRBJ1-2	CASSLAGGKDGYTF
TRBV5-1	16	TRBJ2-7	CASSLGQGASSYEQYF
TRBV20-1	16	TRBJ1-2	CSAFTRTGGSQNGYTF
TRBV19	16	TRBJ2-7	CASSLKTGTGTHEQYF
TRBV2	17	TRBJ2-6	CASRAGTGLSGANVLTF